Listed below are T cell receptor beta chains from one sample, sequenced in a study of a mutant IDH1 vaccine in newly diagnosed glioma. Their recognized antigens are unknown. Method: immunoSEQ multiplex PCR; TCRdb's copy keeps in-frame clones and lacks some. There are under 45,000 clones in the sample; roughly 80% occur only once, and roughly 20% lies in the top ten. The sample consisted of PBMCs, taken from a glioma patient whose treatment included an IDH1 peptide vaccine. The receptor set was obtained from a young man with glioma. Some clones in this sample may be carry-over from other donors' samples. Both conserved end residues are part of each CDR3. The D gene is left open where the match is weak. The size field is filled for only some rows; it gives once, few, many or a size class.

>TRBJ1-5|-|-|13|TRBV25-1
CASSKQNNQPQHF
TGTGCCAGCAGTAAACAGAACAATCAGCCCCAGCATTTT
>TRBJ1-5|-|TRBD1|15|TRBV18
CASSGTENSNQPQHF
TGTGCCAGCTCCGGGACAGAGAATAGCAATCAGCCCCAGCATTTT
>TRBJ1-4|-|-|15|TRBV30
CAWSTLGRLGEKLFF
TGTGCCTGGAGTACCCTAGGGAGACTGGGGGAAAAACTGTTTTTT
>TRBJ1-5|-|-|12|TRBV6-5
CASQVGWQPQHF
TGTGCCAGCCAAGTGGGATGGCAGCCCCAGCATTTT
>TRBJ1-4|-|-|13|TRBV29-1
CSVDGGGGEKLFF
TGCAGCGTTGATGGGGGGGGCGGGGAAAAACTGTTTTTT
>TRBJ1-5|-|TRBD1|15|TRBV2
CASSENRGRIQPQHF
TGTGCCAGCAGTGAAAACAGGGGGCGGATCCAGCCCCAGCATTTT
>TRBJ1-5|-|-|15|TRBV6-5
CASSASDGLGQPQHF
TGTGCCAGCAGCGCAAGTGATGGGCTGGGTCAGCCCCAGCATTTT
>TRBJ1-5|-|TRBD1|16|TRBV30
CAWSVAGQGKNQPQHF
TGTGCCTGGAGTGTGGCAGGACAGGGGAAAAATCAGCCCCAGCATTTT
>TRBJ1-2|-|TRBD1|14|TRBV18
CASSPRGRGYGYTF
TGTGCCAGCTCACCAAGGGGGCGCGGGTATGGCTACACCTTC
>TRBJ1-4|-|TRBD1|17|TRBV5-1
CASSLPSGGAIDEKLFF
TGCGCCAGCAGCCTGCCATCAGGGGGCGCGATAGATGAAAAACTGTTTTTT
>TRBJ1-2|-|-|15|TRBV6-1
CASSEAGLPNYGYTF
TGTGCCAGCAGTGAAGCGGGGCTTCCTAACTATGGCTACACCTTC
>TRBJ2-6|-|-|17|TRBV19
CAISPGARVSGANVLTF
TGTGCCATTTCCCCAGGGGCCCGGGTCTCTGGGGCCAACGTCCTGACTTTC
>TRBJ1-4|-|TRBD1|16|TRBV5-5
CASSPAPPGQGGKLFF
TGTGCCAGCAGCCCCGCCCCCCCGGGACAGGGTGGAAAACTGTTTTTT
>TRBJ1-1|-|TRBD1|14|TRBV9
CASSPRQGNTEAFF
TGTGCCAGCAGCCCCAGACAGGGGAACACTGAAGCTTTCTTT
>TRBJ2-3|-|-|16|TRBV27
CASSFGPGSGPDTQYF
TGTGCCAGCAGTTTCGGCCCCGGTTCGGGCCCGGATACGCAGTATTTT
>TRBJ1-1|few|TRBD1|15|TRBV7-6
CASSFDPGQVTEAFF
TGTGCCAGCAGCTTTGACCCGGGACAGGTCACTGAAGCTTTCTTT
>TRBJ1-1|once|TRBD1|17|TRBV19
CASRLSQRQGRGTEAFF
TGTGCCAGTAGGCTCTCCCAACGACAGGGACGAGGTACTGAAGCTTTCTTT
>TRBJ1-1|-|TRBD1|16|TRBV5-1
CASSLTGGLTNTEAFF
TGCGCCAGCAGCTTGACAGGGGGCTTGACGAACACTGAAGCTTTCTTT
>TRBJ1-5|-|TRBD1|13|TRBV10-3
CAIGGGLDQPQHF
TGTGCCATAGGGGGCGGGTTAGATCAGCCCCAGCATTTT
>TRBJ2-2|-|TRBD2|15|TRBV11-2
CASSLVGLADGELFF
TGTGCCAGCAGCTTAGTAGGGCTAGCGGACGGGGAGCTGTTTTTT
>TRBJ2-7|-|TRBD1|14|TRBV7-9
CASSSPGQGHEQYF
TGTGCCAGCAGCTCACCGGGACAGGGCCACGAGCAGTACTTC
>TRBJ2-7|-|TRBD2|15|TRBV6-6
CASSYSGGLAYEQYF
TGTGCCAGCAGTTACTCGGGGGGACTAGCCTACGAGCAGTACTTC
>TRBJ1-4|-|-|13|TRBV5-1
CANPPGPNEKLFF
TGCGCCAACCCCCCCGGGCCCAATGAAAAACTGTTTTTT
>TRBJ1-5|-|-|13|TRBV7-2
CASSFTANQPQHF
TGTGCCAGCAGCTTCACGGCTAATCAGCCCCAGCATTTT
>TRBJ1-4|-|-|15|TRBV5-5
CASSSQGRGSEKLFF
TGTGCCAGCAGCTCCCAGGGCCGGGGTAGTGAAAAACTGTTTTTT
>TRBJ1-5|few|-|13|TRBV6-1
CASSGGRSQPQHF
TGTGCCAGCAGTGGTGGTAGGAGTCAGCCCCAGCATTTT
>TRBJ1-2|-|TRBD1|13|TRBV5-6
CASRPWTGVRYTF
TGTGCCAGCAGGCCATGGACAGGGGTACGCTACACCTTC
>TRBJ1-5|-|TRBD1|18|TRBV7-2
CASSSHRGGGGLNQPQHF
TGTGCCAGCAGCTCCCATAGGGGGGGAGGGGGCCTCAATCAGCCCCAGCATTTT
>TRBJ1-6|-|-|15|TRBV7-2
CASSLGFLGNSPLHF
TGTGCCAGCAGCTTAGGGTTCTTAGGTAATTCACCCCTCCACTTT
>TRBJ1-1|few|-|13|TRBV11-2
CASSLGVNTEAFF
TGTGCCAGCAGCTTAGGAGTGAACACTGAAGCTTTCTTT
>TRBJ2-3|-|-|14|TRBV28
CASSFVSGSDTQYF
TGTGCCAGCAGTTTCGTATCCGGTTCAGATACGCAGTATTTT
>TRBJ1-2|-|-|15|TRBV5-6
CASSLGLGQGGGYTF
TGTGCCAGCAGCTTGGGCCTAGGGCAGGGAGGTGGCTACACCTTC
>TRBJ2-3|-|TRBD2|16|TRBV5-1
CASSLETSGGTDTQYF
TGCGCCAGCAGCTTGGAAACTAGCGGAGGCACAGATACGCAGTATTTT
>TRBJ1-4|-|TRBD1|14|TRBV15
CATSSGTGGEKLFF
TGTGCCACCAGCAGTGGGACAGGCGGGGAAAAACTGTTTTTT
>TRBJ2-1|-|-|15|TRBV27
CASSFSGNLYNEQFF
TGTGCCAGCAGTTTTAGCGGAAACCTATACAATGAGCAGTTCTTC
>TRBJ2-6|-|-|15|TRBV6-1
CASSLLKLGANVLTF
TGTGCCAGCAGTTTACTGAAACTTGGGGCCAACGTCCTGACTTTC
>TRBJ1-4|-|-|13|TRBV4-1
CASSQVQEQKLFF
TGCGCCAGCAGCCAAGTACAGGAGCAAAAACTGTTTTTT
>TRBJ2-7|-|-|13|TRBV28
CASRKGGSYEQYF
TGTGCCAGCAGGAAAGGCGGTTCCTACGAGCAGTACTTC
>TRBJ2-1|-|-|13|TRBV7-2
CASSRTNYNEQFF
TGTGCCAGCAGCCGAACTAACTACAATGAGCAGTTCTTC
>TRBJ1-2|-|-|13|TRBV2
CAREVRENYGYTF
TGTGCCAGAGAGGTCCGGGAGAACTATGGCTACACCTTC
>TRBJ1-2|-|-|15|TRBV30
CAYLGPQVTYYGYTF
TGTGCCTACCTCGGCCCACAAGTGACCTACTATGGCTACACCTTC